This TCR beta chain appears in the sequencing data of a study of CD8 T cells in cerebrospinal fluid in Alzheimer's disease. Profiling of CSF cells used 10X single-cell V(D)J plus 5' expression. No DNA is given; TCRdb re-called the 10x single-cell sequencing reads and lists each CDR3 protein once. The sample totals over a thousand distinct CDR3 sequences. CDR1 is SGHVS, CDR2 FQNEAQ, per germline. This CDR3 contains 15 residues. Study conclusions and caveats: Healthy subjects less often had a clone of at least 3% than Alzheimer's patients.

This clonotype shows up as large by frequency. Its antigen is still unknown. Sequencing was carried out using cerebrospinal fluid. V is TRBV7-8 and J is TRBJ2-1; TCRdb selects TRBD2, and the lack of DNA leaves this call unchecked. The receptor's source is a human donor in good health. The CDR3 loop reads CASSLSPSGAGEQFF.